This T cell receptor beta chain was captured in a study of beta chain features in type 1 diabetes. Study-level background: Healthy donors and patients had similar age, gender and cell yields.

The isolated RNA, all of it, was reverse transcribed, so expressed TCRB transcripts were what got sequenced. Here immunoSEQ multiplex PCR was the method, and the copy in TCRdb shows in-frame clones only, minus some. The table lists over 150,000 clones, approximately 8.1% of them singletons. Staining for CD45RO/CCR7/CD25/CD127/CD95/CD27 allowed sorting of CD4+ naive, central memory, regulatory and stem cell-like memory cells. In its sample, this clone was seen a few times. Material: central memory CD4+ T cells from blood. This receptor was obtained from a man between 18 and 35 years old in good health.

In DNA, the CDR3 is TGTGCCAGCAGCTTAGTCCAGGGGGCGATCGGGGAGCTGTTTTTT. It translates to CASSLVQGAIGELFF. The chain employs TRBV11-2 and TRBJ2-2; TRBD1 agrees at 8 bases. Germline CDR1 SGHAT, CDR2 FQNNGV. The trim removed 1 base at V and 7 bases at J, leaving 5 bases unmatched. CDR3 length: 15 residues. The full variable domain, its missing parts supplied by reference TRBV11-2 and TRBJ2-2, is EAGVAQSPRYKIIEKRQSVAFWCNPISGHATLYWYQQILGQGPKLLIQFQNNGVVDDSQLPKDRFSAERLKGVDSTLKIQPAKLEDSAVYLCASSLVQGAIGELFFGEGSRLTVL.